The sample holds a few counts of the clone carrying this T cell receptor (beta chain). Germline V CDR1 and CDR2: MGHRA, YSYEKL. Trimming cost V 2 bases and J 2 bases; bases outside gene matches: 5. The CDR3 has 16 residues. This sample is part of a study of blood T cell repertoires in COVID-19. Libraries were prepared by immunoSEQ multiplex PCR; TCRdb keeps only in-frame clonotypes and omits some of them. The data show roughly 220,000 clones, 80% seen once. This sequence joins TRBV4-1 and TRBJ2-7, with 11 bases identical to TRBD2. The sample was peripheral blood. This clonotype originated in a woman between 65 and 79 years old with acute or convalescent COVID-19. CDR3 nucleotide sequence: TGCGCCAGCAGCCAACAAGGGACTAGCGGCCCCTACGAGCAGTACTTC. It encodes CASSQQGTSGPYEQYF.